The present TCR beta chain was sequenced within a study of T cell responses to AZD1222 COVID-19 vaccine. Using immunoSEQ multiplex PCR, the repertoire was profiled, and TCRdb retains in-frame clones only, with some absent. Among about 97,000 clones, roughly 84% were seen once, and the ten largest hold more than 15%. Germline V CDR1 and CDR2: SNHLY, FYNNEI. The CDR3 runs to 14 residues. V lost 6 bases and J lost 2, with 12 bases in between. Sequences were derived from peripheral blood, sampled on day 0 of AZD1222 vaccination. The TCR originated in an adult in good health. The V gene is TRBV2, the J gene TRBJ2-3; TRBD1 might be the D (6 bases). CDR3: CASSATGTTDTQYF. The CDR3 nucleotides read TGTGCCAGCAGCGCTACAGGGACCACAGATACGCAGTATTTT. Combining the CDR3 with reference TRBV2 and TRBJ2-3 gives the whole variable domain EPEVTQTPSHQVTQMGQEVILRCVPISNHLYFYWYRQILGQKVEFLVSFYNNEISEKSEIFDDQFSVERPDGSNFTLKIRSTKLEDSAMYFCASSATGTTDTQYFGPGTRLTVL.